One and the same sample provided the 9 T cell receptor beta chains below, sequenced in a study of shared T cell receptors in the human thymus. The table came from immunoSEQ multiplex PCR; TCRdb's copy has only in-frame clones and leaves some out. Of under 700,000 clones in the sample, 75% to 85% were seen once. These data were also reused for a study on human thymus T cells.

Sequenced input: thymocytes. The receptors stem from a boy under two years old with a congenital heart defect.

The chain employs TRBV11-2 and TRBJ2-5; 9 bases match TRBD2. Germline V lookup: CDR1 SGHAT, CDR2 FQNNGV. This CDR3 comprises 16 residues. V gave up 3 bases and J gave up 5 bases; unmatched junction bases: 10. DNA for the CDR3: TGTGCCAGCAGCTTGGAGGGACTAGCAATTAAGGAGACCCAGTACTTC. Its protein is CASSLEGLAIKETQYF. Combining the CDR3 with reference TRBV11-2 and TRBJ2-5 gives the whole variable domain EAGVAQSPRYKIIEKRQSVAFWCNPISGHATLYWYQQILGQGPKLLIQFQNNGVVDDSQLPKDRFSAERLKGVDSTLKIQPAKLEDSAVYLCASSLEGLAIKETQYFGPGTRLLVL.

V usage is TRBV27 and J usage is TRBJ2-7, with TRBD2 matching 10 bases. The V and J ends lost 5 bases and 0 bases, in that order; junction bases with no gene match: 7. This CDR3 is 16 amino acids long. The germline CDR1 and CDR2 sequences are MNHEY and SMNVEV (reference sequence). The CDR3 is CASSGRSSGGSYEQYF. As DNA, the CDR3 is TGTGCCAGCAGTGGGAGATCTAGCGGGGGCTCCTACGAGCAGTACTTC.

The V gene is TRBV28, the J gene TRBJ2-3, with 10 nucleotides matching TRBD1. Trimming at V came to 7 bases and at J to 8 bases, leaving 18 bases not matched to a gene. Germline V CDR1 and CDR2: MDHEN, SYDVKM. This CDR3 comprises 17 residues. The chain's CDR3 is CASTTRPGQGIVGTQYF. The CDR3 DNA is TGTGCCAGCACCACTAGACCGGGACAGGGGATCGTGGGTACGCAGTATTTT.

A word on this clone: At the DNA level, this CDR3 is encoded by other sequences in the same sample as well. The V call is TRBV5-1, the J call TRBJ2-3; the D is unclear. The CDR3 spans 13 residues. Trimming stripped 2 bases from V and 0 bases from J, with 4 bases between. CDR1 is SGHRS, CDR2 YFSETQ, per germline. The CDR3 DNA reads TGCGCCAGCAGCTTCTCCAGCACAGATACGCAGTATTTT. Translating it yields CASSFSSTDTQYF.

Only a few counts were recorded for this clone. The chain uses TRBV29-1 and TRBJ2-5; maybe TRBD1 (6 bases). CDR3 size: 12 residues. Trimming cost V 4 bases and J 5 bases, with 11 bases left between them. Germline lookup yields CDR1 SQVTM and CDR2 ANQGSEA. The CDR3 DNA reads as TGCAGCGTTGGCAGGGGTCGGGAGACCCAGTACTTC. Translation gives CSVGRGRETQYF.

This clone was picked up one time. The J gene is TRBJ2-5, the V gene TRBV5-4; D is possibly TRBD2 (5 bases). Trimming removed 1 base from V and 5 bases from J, with 15 bases in between. The CDR3 runs 15 residues. Germline V gene data show CDR1 as SGHNT and CDR2 as YYREEE (reference sequence). The CDR3 is CASSLWASLTETQYF. CDR3 DNA: TGTGCCAGCAGCTTGTGGGCTAGCCTCACCGAGACCCAGTACTTC.

The V gene is TRBV29-1, the J gene TRBJ2-1; D might be TRBD1 (5 bases). Trimming removed 1 base from V and 13 bases from J, with 11 bases in between. Germline assignment: CDR1 SQVTM and CDR2 ANQGSEA. This CDR3 contains 11 residues. This chain's CDR3 is CSVEVRRVQFF. CDR3 in DNA: TGCAGCGTTGAAGTTCGCAGGGTTCAGTTCTTC.

The chain links TRBV2 to TRBJ1-2; D might be TRBD1 (6 bases). V gave up 8 bases and J gave up 2 bases, with 15 bases separating them. The V gene's germline CDR1 is SNHLY and CDR2 FYNNEI. The CDR3 has 14 residues. In DNA, the CDR3 is TGTGCCAGCCGATCTTCGGACAGAAACTATGGCTACACCTTC. Translated: CASRSSDRNYGYTF.

The chain recombines TRBV5-6 with TRBJ2-1, with D uncertain. The CDR3 extends over 11 amino acids. Germline assignment: CDR1 SGHDT and CDR2 YYEEEE. The V and J ends lost 1 base and 12 bases respectively, with 8 bases between them. The CDR3 DNA reads as TGTGCCAGCAGCTTGACTCGCGGGCAGTTCTTC. Its translation: CASSLTRGQFF.